These 27 T cell receptor beta chains originate from one sample sequenced in a study of T-cell memory formation after mild COVID-19. A single record per CDR3 protein comes from TCRdb applying MiXCR to the 5' RACE reads. Here the sample spans some 69,000 distinct CDR3 sequences, about a sixth being singletons. Sequencing was done on a sample of PBMCs or a T cell subset sorted from them (not recorded which). The receptors here all came from an adult woman who had mild COVID-19 (a few samples of this study predate the infection). Cell type and time point are not known.

There are a few counts of this clonotype. V gene TRBV7-8 combines with J gene TRBJ1-1; the D gene is possibly TRBD1 (6 bases). CDR3 length equals 16 residues. CDR1 and CDR2 (germline): SGHVS, FQNEAQ. V gave up 2 bases and J gave up 4 bases, with 17 bases separating them. The CDR3 DNA sequence: TGTGCCAGCAGCTTAAACGCAGGGGAGAGGTTCACTGAAGCTTTCTTT. It yields the protein CASSLNAGERFTEAFF.

This chain links TRBV24-1 with TRBJ2-3; D is possibly TRBD1 (5 bases). This CDR3 has 13 amino acids. Germline CDR1 reads KGHDR; CDR2 reads SFDVKD. Trimming pared 7 bases from V and 1 base from J, leaving 8 bases between. Here the CDR3 reads CATSRARTDTQYF. The CDR3 DNA sequence: TGTGCCACCAGCAGGGCCCGCACAGATACGCAGTATTTT.

The V call is TRBV7-9, the J call TRBJ2-1; the D gene is possibly TRBD1 (5 bases). The CDR3 is 16 amino acids. Trimming left V 5 bases short and J 10 bases short, with 24 bases between. Per germline, CDR1 SEHNR and CDR2 FQNEAQ (reference sequence). CDR3 coding DNA: TGTGCCAGCAGCACCTCCCTTGGGGCCTTCATTTTGGAGCAGTTCTTC. Encoded protein: CASSTSLGAFILEQFF.

The chain is built from TRBV7-9 and TRBJ1-2; D is unresolved. V lost 7 bases and J 3 bases, leaving 12 bases between the germline ends. Germline V gene data show CDR1 as SEHNR and CDR2 as FQNEAQ (reference sequence). This CDR3 has 13 residues. CDR3 sequence reads: CASTTSTDYGYTF. The CDR3 DNA reads as TGTGCCAGCACCACTTCGACGGACTATGGCTACACCTTC.

The chain carries TRBV29-1 and TRBJ1-2; 11 nucleotides line up with TRBD1. The CDR3 is 13 amino acids. Germline-derived CDR1 and CDR2 are SQVTM and ANQGSEA. V dropped 5 bases and J dropped 6; count of bases not matched to a gene: 5. CDR3 in DNA: TGCAGCGTTACCGGACAGGGGGCTGATGGCTACACCTTC. This encodes CSVTGQGADGYTF.

This clonotype was counted between two and nine times. This sequence joins TRBV7-6 and TRBJ2-7; D possibly corresponds to TRBD2 (6 bases). The V gene lost 3 bases and the J gene lost 3 bases, with 12 bases spanning the gap. The CDR3 has 14 amino acids. Germline CDR1 reads SGHVS; CDR2 reads FNYEAQ. The CDR3 region has the DNA TGTGCCAGCAGCTTTGGCGGGATGAACTACGAGCAGTACTTC. Its translation: CASSFGGMNYEQYF. The full variable domain, completed using reference TRBV7-6 and TRBJ2-7, is GAGVSQSPRYKVTKRGQDVALRCDPISGHVSLYWYRQALGQGPEFLTYFNYEAQQDKSGLPNDRFSAERPEGSISTLTIQRTEQRDSAMYRCASSFGGMNYEQYFGPGTRLTVT.

There are a few counts of this clonotype. The chain uses TRBV4-1 and TRBJ2-7; D gene ambiguous. V lost 0 bases and J 7 bases, leaving 10 bases between the germline ends. CDR3 size: 13 residues. Germline CDR1 is MGHRA and CDR2 is YSYEKL. CDR3 region: CASSQEGVREQYF. CDR3 DNA: TGCGCCAGCAGCCAAGAAGGTGTCCGGGAGCAGTACTTC.

The chain recombines TRBV11-2 with TRBJ2-7; possibly TRBD2 for D (7 bases). The CDR3 runs to 17 residues. CDR1 SGHAT and CDR2 FQNNGV come from the germline V gene. Trimming removed 5 bases from V and 0 bases from J, with 20 bases in between. The CDR3 reads CASSLGRGGLNSYEQYF. The DNA for the CDR3 is TGTGCCAGCAGCCTCGGTAGGGGGGGGTTAAACTCCTACGAGCAGTACTTC.

This clonotype has a count of ten or more. This sequence joins TRBV29-1 and TRBJ2-1, with 14 bases matching TRBD2. Germline values: CDR1 SQVTM, CDR2 ANQGSEA. CDR3 length equals 13 residues. V shed 7 bases, J shed 6 bases, and the junction held 2 bases outside the gene matches. CDR3 region: CSAGLAGANEQFF. DNA of the CDR3: TGCAGCGCGGGACTAGCGGGGGCCAATGAGCAGTTCTTC.

The J gene is TRBJ2-5, the V gene TRBV7-9, with 7 positions matching TRBD1. The CDR3 is 14 amino acids. V shed 1 base and J 5 bases; nucleotides not matched to a gene: 4. Germline assignment: CDR1 SEHNR and CDR2 FQNEAQ (reference sequence). The CDR3 sequence: CASSLDPQGETQYF. The DNA for the CDR3 is TGTGCCAGCAGCTTAGATCCACAGGGGGAGACCCAGTACTTC.

CDR3 sequence (DNA): TGTGCCAGCAGGGGACAGTCAGATACGCAGTATTTT. Its protein product is CASRGQSDTQYF. The J gene is TRBJ2-3, the V gene TRBV12-3 or TRBV12-4, with 7 positions matching TRBD1. This CDR3 has 12 residues. Trimming took 6 bases from V and 4 from J; bases not matched to a gene: 1.

This chain joins TRBV29-1 and TRBJ2-1, with 7 positions matching TRBD2. V lost 3 bases to trimming and J lost 4 bases; unmatched junction nucleotides: 3. Germline loops: CDR1 SQVTM, CDR2 ANQGSEA. This CDR3 contains 13 residues. Here the CDR3 reads CSVETSTYNEQFF. Here the CDR3 DNA reads TGCAGCGTTGAGACTAGCACTTACAATGAGCAGTTCTTC.

This clonotype turned up a few times. The chain is built from TRBV7-9 and TRBJ1-1; D is ambiguous. Germline V CDR1 and CDR2: SEHNR, FQNEAQ (reference sequence). This CDR3 spans 13 amino acids. V dropped 5 bases and J dropped 5 bases, with 12 bases sitting between them. The CDR3 sequence: CASSGLPGTEAFF. CDR3 nucleotides: TGTGCCAGCAGCGGTCTGCCTGGGACTGAAGCTTTCTTT.

The chain recombines TRBV5-1 with TRBJ2-5, with D unclear. This CDR3 is 10 amino acids long. The V and J ends lost 5 bases and 5 bases respectively, with 4 bases between them. In germline, CDR1 is SGHRS, CDR2 YFSETQ. CDR3 nucleotides: TGCGCCAGCAGGGGGGAGACCCAGTACTTC. It is translated as CASRGETQYF.

This clonotype was seen a few times. V is TRBV13 and J is TRBJ2-5; TRBD1 agrees at 11 bases. The germline V gene encodes CDR1 PRHDT and CDR2 FYEKMQ (reference sequence). J gave up 9 bases and V 8 bases, and 8 bases lay outside the gene matches. The CDR3 extends over 13 amino acids. In nucleotides, the CDR3 is TGTGCCAGCCGGGACAGGGGGATTTCGGCCCAGTACTTC. The encoded protein is CASRDRGISAQYF.

This clonotype was observed a handful of times. The chain couples TRBV20-1 to TRBJ2-1; tentative D call: TRBD2 (6 bases). V was cut by 6 bases and J by 0 bases, with 12 bases left in between. The CDR3 is made up of 14 amino acids. Germline loops: CDR1 DFQATT, CDR2 SNEGSKA (reference sequence). The CDR3, as DNA: TGCAGTGCGGGGGACTCCAGCTCCTACAATGAGCAGTTCTTC. Translation gives CSAGDSSSYNEQFF.

Ten or more counts support this clonotype. The chain links TRBV20-1 to TRBJ1-5; unclear D gene. Trimming took 0 bases from V and 3 from J, leaving 12 bases between them. Germline CDR1 is DFQATT and CDR2 is SNEGSKA (reference sequence). This CDR3 has 15 residues. The CDR3 sequence is CSARDLSGDNQPQHF. Written as DNA, the CDR3 is TGCAGTGCTAGAGATCTGTCGGGAGACAATCAGCCCCAGCATTTT.

The rearrangement joins TRBV13 to TRBJ2-7; 9 positions match TRBD2. The junction had 19 bases not matched to a gene; V was cut back by 4 bases and J by 6 bases. The germline V gene has CDR1 PRHDT and CDR2 FYEKMQ (reference sequence). This CDR3 spans 18 amino acids. CDR3 loop: CASSSESLPLAGFSEQYF. The CDR3 region has the DNA TGTGCCAGCAGCTCCGAAAGTTTGCCGCTAGCGGGATTCTCCGAGCAGTACTTC.

This clonotype was seen only a few times. The rearrangement joins TRBV6-4 to TRBJ2-5, with D perhaps TRBD1 (6 bases). The CDR3 is made up of 15 amino acids. Looked up from germline, CDR1 is MRHNA and CDR2 is SNTAGT. V shed 3 bases and J shed 2 bases, with 13 bases lying between them. The CDR3 DNA is TGTGCCAGCAGTGAAACCCCCGGGACACAAGAGACCCAGTACTTC. Protein: CASSETPGTQETQYF.

The chain carries TRBV3-1 and TRBJ2-2, with 7 bases matching TRBD2. J gave up 4 bases and V 4 bases, and 12 bases lay outside the gene matches. The CDR3 is 17 residues long. Germline assignment: CDR1 LGHDT and CDR2 YNNKEL (reference sequence). The CDR3 protein is CASSLSWTRTGTGELFF. In DNA form, the CDR3 reads TGTGCCAGCAGCCTCTCCTGGACTAGGACGGGCACCGGGGAGCTGTTTTTT.

This chain joins TRBV6-5 and TRBJ2-1; D call uncertain. Looked up from germline, CDR1 is MNHEY and CDR2 is SVGAGI. CDR3 length equals 13 residues. Trimming pared 1 base from V and 6 bases from J, leaving 7 bases between. The CDR3 DNA reads TGTGCCAGCAGTTACTTGGGCCGCAATGAGCAGTTCTTC. This sequence encodes CASSYLGRNEQFF.

This clonotype was seen only a few times. The V call is TRBV7-9, the J call TRBJ2-1; 7 positions agree with TRBD1. Germline CDR1 is SEHNR and CDR2 is FQNEAQ (reference sequence). V lost 5 bases to trimming and J lost 4 bases; unmatched junction nucleotides: 8. The CDR3 loop spans 15 amino acids. The CDR3 DNA reads TGTGCCAGCAGCCCCCGGGACAGAGATTACAATGAGCAGTTCTTC. This sequence encodes CASSPRDRDYNEQFF.

Only a few counts were recorded for this clonotype. The V and J genes are TRBV4-1 and TRBJ2-7; D ambiguous. This CDR3 spans 14 amino acids. With 1 base removed from V and 1 base from J, the gap between germline ends came to 8 bases. Germline V gives CDR1 MGHRA, CDR2 YSYEKL. The CDR3 region has the DNA TGCGCCAGCAGCCAAGGGGTCGGATCCTACGAGCAGTACTTC. Its protein is CASSQGVGSYEQYF.

This chain uses TRBV15 with TRBJ2-7; D possibly corresponds to TRBD1 (6 bases). The germline CDR1 and CDR2 sequences are LNHNV and YYDKDF (reference sequence). The CDR3 sequence is 16 residues long. The V gene lost 3 bases and the J gene lost 3 bases, with 18 bases spanning the gap. CDR3 sequence: CATSRAGATSDYEQYF. The CDR3 coding sequence is TGTGCCACCAGCAGGGCAGGGGCCACCTCGGACTACGAGCAGTACTTC.

The chain combines TRBV6-5 with TRBJ1-2; no clear D gene. V was trimmed by 0 bases and J by 7 bases, leaving 9 bases between them. The CDR3 loop spans 13 amino acids. Germline CDR1 MNHEY, CDR2 SVGAGI. Here the CDR3 reads CASSYSTGGGYTF. CDR3 nucleotide sequence: TGTGCCAGCAGTTACTCGACGGGAGGTGGCTACACCTTC.

This clonotype was picked up a small number of times. CDR3 DNA sequence: TGTGCCAGCAGCTACGGGGCGACAGGGGCCTACGAGCAGTACTTC. Translating gives CASSYGATGAYEQYF. This chain links TRBV6-5 with TRBJ2-7; 8 positions agree with TRBD1. Germline CDR1 and CDR2: MNHEY and SVGAGI. The CDR3 is made up of 15 amino acids. Losses at the gene ends were 6 bases for V and 2 bases for J; bases not matched to a gene: 9.

The J gene is TRBJ2-1, the V gene TRBV30, with 9 bases that match TRBD2. CDR1 GTSNPN and CDR2 SVGIG come from the germline V gene (reference sequence). This CDR3 has 13 residues. V was pared by 4 bases and J by 6 bases, with 4 bases of the junction left unmatched. Written as DNA, the CDR3 is TGTGCCTGGACCAAGGGACTAGCCAATGAGCAGTTCTTC. The encoded protein is CAWTKGLANEQFF. Full variable domain (missing parts from reference TRBV30 and TRBJ2-1): SQTIHQWPATLVQPVGSPLSLECTVEGTSNPNLYWYRQAAGRGLQLLFYSVGIGQISSEVPQNLSASRPQDRQFILSSKKLLLSDSGFYLCAWTKGLANEQFFGPGTRLTVL.